The TCR beta chain described here comes from a study of blood T cell repertoires in COVID-19. This CDR3 spans 14 amino acids. V shed 6 bases and J 7 bases; nucleotides not matched to a gene: 6. Per germline, CDR1 MNHEY and CDR2 SVGAGI. Repertoires were generated with immunoSEQ multiplex PCR, while TCRdb's copy carries only in-frame clones and drops some. The sample consists of over 50,000 clones, roughly 80% of them appearing once. Sequencing was carried out using peripheral blood. The rearrangement links TRBV6-5 to TRBJ1-6; 7 bases align to TRBD1. The sequence was collected from a man in his 70s with acute or convalescent COVID-19. CDR3 protein: CASRLRDSNSPLHF. The CDR3 DNA is TGTGCCAGCAGGCTCCGGGACAGCAATTCACCCCTCCACTTT.